This T cell receptor (beta chain) appears in the sequencing data of a study of neurological immune-mediated disorders. Study-wide points: Levels of TCR clonal expansion peaked in HTLV-1-associated myelopathy and reached their lowest in multiple sclerosis, under those of healthy controls. Private repertoires in all groups were suggested, as expanded clones shared no CDR3 amino acid sequences across subjects.

The sample holds many counts of this clonotype. Antigen unknown. Per germline, CDR1 LGHDT and CDR2 YNNKEL (reference sequence). This CDR3 contains 14 residues. With 3 bases removed from V and 9 bases from J, the gap between germline ends came to 15 bases. Synthesis of cDNA used 5'RACE (with 10-nucleotide random UMIs). From 15-18 subjects, every sequencing run obtained over 200 million TCR-beta sequences. TCRdb recomputed calls from the 5' RACE reads with MiXCR, one row per CDR3 protein. The sample consists of about 79,000 distinct CDR3 sequences, roughly 15% of them appearing once. The sequenced material came from PBMCs. The TCR was taken from a woman aged 50 to 65 in good health. The V and J genes are TRBV3-1 and TRBJ2-1; D possibly matches TRBD1 or TRBD2 (5 bases each). The CDR3 reads CASSQPGDRPEQFF. CDR3 coding DNA: TGTGCCAGCAGCCAGCCCGGGGACCGGCCTGAGCAGTTCTTC.